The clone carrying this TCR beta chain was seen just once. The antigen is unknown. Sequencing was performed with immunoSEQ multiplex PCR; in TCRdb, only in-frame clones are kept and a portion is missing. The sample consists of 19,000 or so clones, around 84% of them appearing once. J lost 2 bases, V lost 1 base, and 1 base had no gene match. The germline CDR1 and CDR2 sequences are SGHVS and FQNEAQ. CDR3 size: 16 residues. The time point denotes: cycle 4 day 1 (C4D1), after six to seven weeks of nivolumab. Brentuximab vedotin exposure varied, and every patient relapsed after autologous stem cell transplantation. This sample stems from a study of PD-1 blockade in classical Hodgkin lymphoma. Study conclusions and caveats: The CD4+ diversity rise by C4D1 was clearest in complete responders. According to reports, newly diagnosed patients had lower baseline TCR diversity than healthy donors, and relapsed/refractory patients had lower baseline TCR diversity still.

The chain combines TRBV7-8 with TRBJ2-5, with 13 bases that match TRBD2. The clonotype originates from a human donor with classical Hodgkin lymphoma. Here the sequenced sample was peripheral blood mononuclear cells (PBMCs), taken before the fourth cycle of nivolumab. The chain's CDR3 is CASSLGTSGGQETQYF. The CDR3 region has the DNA TGTGCCAGCAGCTTAGGGACTAGCGGGGGACAAGAGACCCAGTACTTC.